A few counts support the clone carrying this TCR beta chain. Its antigen remains unidentified. Healthy Caucasian individuals from Russia aged roughly 6 to 100 were enrolled as donors. V was shortened by 2 bases and J by 4 bases, with 7 bases between the two germline ends. CDR1 is MGHRA, CDR2 YSYEKL, per germline. This CDR3 comprises 13 residues. Primers used in a second PCR of about 6 to 11 cycles were a sample-barcoded 5' primer and a J-beta primer mix. TCRdb redid the calling of the 5' RACE reads with MiXCR, one entry per CDR3 protein. The sample records some 1.4 million distinct CDR3 sequences, roughly 40% being singletons. This entry belongs to a study of blood T cells in healthy people across ages. Study results and limitations: Because donor CMV status was unknown, expanded clonotype changes were possibly confounded.

The TCR comes from a woman between 18 and 30 years old in good health. The rearrangement links TRBV4-1 to TRBJ2-3; D unclear. The sequenced material came from blood. The CDR3, as DNA: TGCGCCAGCAGCCAAACCCCTCCAGATACGCAGTATTTT. It translates to CASSQTPPDTQYF.